These 20 T cell receptor beta chains share one sample of origin, sequenced in a study of CD8+ T cells in alopecia areata. RNA extraction and reverse transcription yielded cDNA as sequencing template. The repertoire was sequenced with immunoSEQ multiplex PCR; TCRdb's copy has only in-frame clones and lacks some. The top ten hold approximately 19% of the sample, which has 150,000 to 190,000 clones, under 60% seen once. The input for sequencing was CD8+ T cells sorted from blood, taken at week 0. The receptors were sampled from a human donor with alopecia areata.

About this clone: Other DNA variants within this sample encode the same CDR3. The genes are TRBV9 and TRBJ2-2, with D possibly being TRBD2 (5 bases). Germline assignment: CDR1 SGDLS and CDR2 YYNGEE. V gave up 2 bases and J gave up 1 base, with 6 bases separating them. The CDR3 runs to 14 residues. CDR3 loop: CASSVSGNTGELFF. CDR3 nucleotide sequence: TGTGCCAGCAGCGTCAGCGGGAACACCGGGGAGCTGTTTTTT.

The chain links TRBV4-3 to TRBJ1-2, with D uncertain. Germline V gene lookup returns CDR1 LGHNA and CDR2 YSLEER. This CDR3 is 14 amino acids long. V shed 0 bases and J shed 6 bases, with 11 bases lying between them. CDR3 nucleotides: TGCGCCAGCAGCCAAGATGCTGAAGAGCATGGCTACACCTTC. It translates to CASSQDAEEHGYTF.

J is TRBJ2-3 and V is TRBV5-1; maybe TRBD1 (5 bases). The germline gives CDR1 SGHRS, CDR2 YFSETQ. The CDR3 loop spans 16 amino acids. The V end lost 4 bases, the J end lost 4 bases, and 19 bases lay between the germline ends. In nucleotides, the CDR3 is TGCGCCAGCAGCCCCCTGCAGGGTCTAGACTCAGATACGCAGTATTTT. This encodes CASSPLQGLDSDTQYF. The entire variable domain, with the rest obtained from reference TRBV5-1 and TRBJ2-3, is as follows: KAGVTQTPRYLIKTRGQQVTLSCSPISGHRSVSWYQQTPGQGLQFLFEYFSETQRNKGNFPGRFSGRQFSNSRSEMNVSTLELGDSALYLCASSPLQGLDSDTQYFGPGTRLTVL.

This chain joins TRBV7-8 and TRBJ2-3; 7 bases are shared with TRBD1. The length of the CDR3 is 16 residues. Germline trimming cut 1 base from V and 3 bases from J; bases unmatched to any gene: 7. CDR1 is SGHVS, CDR2 FQNEAQ, per germline. The CDR3 sequence is CASSLVVPGGTDTQYF. CDR3 nucleotides: TGTGCCAGCAGCTTAGTCGTCCCAGGGGGTACAGATACGCAGTATTTT.

The rearrangement links TRBV27 to TRBJ2-7; D remains unclear. CDR1 and CDR2 from the germline V gene are MNHEY and SMNVEV (reference sequence). V was shortened by 5 bases and J by 4 bases, with 15 bases between the two germline ends. There are 14 residues in the CDR3. CDR3 loop: CASSGQDPPYEQYF. In DNA form, the CDR3 reads TGTGCCAGCAGTGGTCAGGATCCCCCTTACGAGCAGTACTTC.

The chain joins TRBV29-1 to TRBJ2-1; 7 nucleotides line up with TRBD1. The ends lost 6 bases at V and 4 bases at J; junction bases unmatched: 6. Germline-derived CDR1 and CDR2 are SQVTM and ANQGSEA. CDR3 length: 13 amino acids. CDR3 DNA: TGCAGCGTAGACCCGGGACAGTACAATGAGCAGTTCTTC. This sequence encodes CSVDPGQYNEQFF.

This clone was seen only a few times. This chain joins TRBV18 and TRBJ2-3, with D possibly called TRBD1 or TRBD2 (6 bases each). The V end was cut by 0 bases, the J end by 4 bases, with 8 bases between. The CDR3 loop spans 14 amino acids. Germline CDR1 reads KGHSH; CDR2 reads LQKENI. The CDR3: CASSPPRGADTQYF. The CDR3 region has the DNA TGTGCCAGCTCACCACCTAGGGGGGCAGATACGCAGTATTTT.

This clone has just a few counts. This sequence joins TRBV4-3 and TRBJ1-1; D is unresolved. CDR1 is LGHNA, CDR2 YSLEER, per germline. This CDR3 contains 15 residues. V was clipped by 0 bases and J by 2 bases, with 10 bases between them. CDR3 region: CASSQDWAANTEAFF. The CDR3 DNA reads TGCGCCAGCAGCCAAGATTGGGCAGCCAACACTGAAGCTTTCTTT.

The V gene is TRBV7-9, the J gene TRBJ1-1; a weak D match, TRBD1 (6 bases). Germline V CDR1 and CDR2: SEHNR, FQNEAQ (reference sequence). There are 13 residues in the CDR3. Trimming pared 3 bases from V and 6 bases from J, leaving 11 bases between. CDR3 coding DNA: TGTGCCAGCAGCTTGTGGGGGGCCGCTGAAGCTTTCTTT. Its translation: CASSLWGAAEAFF.

The table lists this clone with a few counts. The CDR3 loop is CAYFLASKLFF. CDR3 DNA sequence: TGTGCCTACTTTTTGGCCAGTAAGCTGTTCTTC. The rearrangement joins TRBV30 to TRBJ2-1; D is ambiguous. CDR3 length: 11 amino acids. Germline values: CDR1 GTSNPN, CDR2 SVGIG (reference sequence). Trimming took 7 bases from V and 15 from J, leaving 19 bases between them.

The V and J genes are TRBV5-1 and TRBJ2-7; D unclear. Trimming removed 4 bases from V and 4 bases from J, with 6 bases in between. The CDR3 extends over 11 amino acids. From germline, CDR1 is SGHRS and CDR2 YFSETQ. The CDR3 spells CASSSQYEQYF. CDR3 in DNA: TGCGCCAGCAGCAGCCAGTACGAGCAGTACTTC.

The table lists this clone with a count of one. The chain recombines TRBV6-5 with TRBJ2-7; 8 positions agree with TRBD1. Germline CDR1 and CDR2: MNHEY and SVGAGI. The CDR3 runs 15 residues. The J segment lost 6 bases and the V segment lost 9 bases, leaving 16 bases of the junction unmatched. CDR3: CASPRGTGGGREQYF. The CDR3 DNA follows: TGTGCCAGTCCTAGGGGAACAGGGGGTGGTCGCGAGCAGTACTTC.

This clone has more than one count but fewer than ten. The rearrangement uses TRBV29-1 and TRBJ1-3, with D tentatively TRBD1 (5 bases). The V gene lost 3 bases and the J gene lost 2 bases, with 8 bases spanning the gap. Germline assignment: CDR1 SQVTM and CDR2 ANQGSEA. CDR3 length: 13 amino acids. The DNA of the CDR3 is TGCAGCGTTGAGGGGGACCCTGGAAACACCATATATTTT. It yields the protein CSVEGDPGNTIYF.

The chain is built from TRBV19 and TRBJ1-4; TRBD1 agrees at 7 bases. J was trimmed by 7 bases and V by 4 bases; bases with no gene match: 9. The CDR3 contains 15 residues. Germline lookup yields CDR1 LNHDA and CDR2 SQIVND (reference sequence). CDR3 loop: CASSTQTGFGEKLFF. Here the CDR3 DNA reads TGTGCCAGTAGTACCCAGACAGGGTTTGGTGAAAAACTGTTTTTT. The full variable domain, in which reference TRBV19 and TRBJ1-4 provide the parts outside the CDR3, is DGGITQSPKYLFRKEGQNVTLSCEQNLNHDAMYWYRQDPGQGLRLIYYSQIVNDFQKGDIAEGYSVSREKKESFPLTVTSAQKNPTAFYLCASSTQTGFGEKLFFGSGTQLSVL.

This clone occurred a few times. This chain joins TRBV27 and TRBJ2-7, with TRBD1 identical over 10 bases. V gave up 5 bases and J gave up 5 bases; unmatched junction bases: 9. Germline CDR1 is MNHEY and CDR2 is SMNVEV (reference sequence). The CDR3 spans 15 residues. CDR3 DNA: TGTGCCAGCAGTGCATCGGGGACAGGGGTTGACGAGCAGTACTTC. This gives the protein CASSASGTGVDEQYF.

The chain employs TRBV10-2 and TRBJ2-5; D not certain. This CDR3 contains 12 residues. The germline CDR1 and CDR2 sequences are WSHSY and SAAADI. Between the trimmed V and J ends, which lost 8 bases and 5 bases, there was a span of 12 bases. The CDR3 DNA sequence: TGCGCCAGCGCCGGTTTTGGGGAGACCCAGTACTTC. It encodes CASAGFGETQYF.

The V and J genes are TRBV30 and TRBJ1-1; 7 positions match TRBD1. CDR3 length equals 13 residues. The ends lost 5 bases at V and 1 base at J; junction bases unmatched: 4. Germline V CDR1 and CDR2: GTSNPN, SVGIG (reference sequence). CDR3 sequence reads: CAWVRQGNTEAFF. The DNA for the CDR3 is TGTGCCTGGGTCCGACAGGGGAACACTGAAGCTTTCTTT.

The rearrangement uses TRBV19 and TRBJ2-1; D not resolved. The germline CDR1 and CDR2 sequences are LNHDA and SQIVND (reference sequence). The CDR3 runs 12 residues. V dropped 9 bases and J dropped 6 bases, with 12 bases sitting between them. DNA for the CDR3: TGTGCCAGGAGACCCTACAGCAATGAGCAGTTCTTC. It translates to CARRPYSNEQFF.

This clone has more than one count but fewer than ten. The chain joins TRBV9 to TRBJ2-5, with TRBD2 as a possible D gene (6 bases). This CDR3 contains 11 residues. V lost 3 bases, J lost 7 bases, and 7 bases lay in between. Germline CDR1 reads SGDLS; CDR2 reads YYNGEE. CDR3 nucleotides: TGTGCCAGCAGCGCGGAGGGGACCCAGTACTTC. Its translation is CASSAEGTQYF. Full variable domain (missing parts from reference TRBV9 and TRBJ2-5): DSGVTQTPKHLITATGQRVTLRCSPRSGDLSVYWYQQSLDQGLQFLIQYYNGEERAKGNILERFSAQQFPDLHSELNLSSLELGDSALYFCASSAEGTQYFGPGTRLLVL.

CDR3 protein: CASLAGTGGLGSYGYTF. CDR3 coding DNA: TGTGCCAGCCTCGCCGGGACAGGGGGCCTTGGTAGCTATGGCTACACCTTC. This chain connects TRBV9 to TRBJ1-2; TRBD1 aligns across 12 bases. Germline CDR1 is SGDLS and CDR2 is YYNGEE. With V trimmed by 7 bases and J by 4 bases, 14 bases remained unmatched. The CDR3 sequence is 17 residues long.